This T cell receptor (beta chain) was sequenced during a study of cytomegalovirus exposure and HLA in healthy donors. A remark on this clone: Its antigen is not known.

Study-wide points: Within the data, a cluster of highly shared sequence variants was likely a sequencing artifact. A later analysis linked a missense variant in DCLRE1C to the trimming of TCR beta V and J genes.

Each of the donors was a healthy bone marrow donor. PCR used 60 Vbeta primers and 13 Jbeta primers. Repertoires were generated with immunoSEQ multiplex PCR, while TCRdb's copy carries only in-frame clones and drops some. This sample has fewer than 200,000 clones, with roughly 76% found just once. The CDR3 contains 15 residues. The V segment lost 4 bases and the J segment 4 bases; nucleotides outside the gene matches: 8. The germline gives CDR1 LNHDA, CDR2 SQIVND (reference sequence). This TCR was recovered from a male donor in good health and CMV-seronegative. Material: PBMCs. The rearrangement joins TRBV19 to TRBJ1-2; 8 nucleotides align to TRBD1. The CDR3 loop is CASSTDRDGSYGYTF. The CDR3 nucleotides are TGTGCCAGTAGTACGGACAGGGACGGGTCCTATGGCTACACCTTC. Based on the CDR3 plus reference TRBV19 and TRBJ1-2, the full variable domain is DGGITQSPKYLFRKEGQNVTLSCEQNLNHDAMYWYRQDPGQGLRLIYYSQIVNDFQKGDIAEGYSVSREKKESFPLTVTSAQKNPTAFYLCASSTDRDGSYGYTFGSGTRLTVV.